The 16 T cell receptor beta chains reported below all come from one sample, sequenced in a study of early T cells in non-severe SARS-CoV-2 infection. TCRdb fed the 5' RACE reads into MiXCR, producing one record per CDR3 protein. The sample includes around 110,000 distinct CDR3 sequences, roughly 11% of them seen just once. The sequenced sample consisted of whole blood. The receptors stem from an adult who was a healthcare worker with PCR-confirmed SARS-CoV-2 infection or an uninfected control (not recorded which).

The chain links TRBV27 to TRBJ1-1; possible D gene TRBD1, 5 bases. The ends were cut back, 6 bases at V and 8 bases at J, with 19 bases in the middle. The CDR3 length is 14 residues. The germline CDR1 and CDR2 sequences are MNHEY and SMNVEV (reference sequence). CDR3 in amino acids: CASSHLGGRQEAFF. Here the CDR3 DNA reads TGTGCCAGCAGCCACTTGGGGGGACGGCAAGAAGCTTTCTTT.

This clonotype has a count of ten or more. V usage is TRBV5-6 and J usage is TRBJ2-3; D uncertain. V was trimmed by 4 bases and J by 6 bases, leaving 9 bases between them. The CDR3 extends over 12 amino acids. Germline CDR1 is SGHDT and CDR2 is YYEEEE. The CDR3 here is CASSRRGDTQYF. The CDR3 DNA reads as TGTGCCAGCAGCAGACGTGGGGATACGCAGTATTTT.

This clonotype was detected many times. This chain joins TRBV11-2 and TRBJ2-7; no clear D gene. The length of the CDR3 is 15 residues. Germline CDR1 is SGHAT and CDR2 is FQNNGV. Trimming took 7 bases from V and 7 from J, leaving 23 bases between them. This CDR3 reads CASTSAPHRSWEQYF. In DNA, the CDR3 is TGTGCCAGCACCTCCGCCCCTCATCGCTCGTGGGAGCAGTACTTC.

About this clonotype itself: Possible read error: a much larger clone is one base away. The genes are TRBV12-3 or TRBV12-4 and TRBJ2-3; tentatively, D is TRBD1 (6 bases). The CDR3 runs 17 residues. V lost 5 bases to trimming and J lost 4 bases, with 22 bases between them. The CDR3 nucleotides read TGTGCCAGCAGTCACACCAACAGGGCACAGAGCGCAGATACGCAGTATTTT. This translates into CASSHTNRAQSADTQYF.

The gene calls are TRBV6-1 and TRBJ2-1; D is uncertain. The length of the CDR3 is 13 residues. Per the germline V gene, CDR1 is MNHNS and CDR2 is SASEGT. Trimming shortened V by 5 bases and J by 7 bases, and 12 bases separated the two germline ends. Written as DNA, the CDR3 is TGTGCCAGCAGTACCGAACTTGGGAATGAGCAGTTCTTC. Residues: CASSTELGNEQFF.

This chain connects TRBV18 to TRBJ1-2; 9 bases fit TRBD1. The V gene's germline CDR1 is KGHSH and CDR2 LQKENI. This CDR3 has 13 amino acids. J was trimmed by 3 bases and V by 8 bases; bases with no gene match: 4. The chain's CDR3 is CASGTGRDYGYTF. As DNA, the CDR3 is TGTGCCAGCGGGACAGGGAGGGACTATGGCTACACCTTC.

The CDR3 nucleotides read TGTGCCAGCAGCACACTACAACTAGCGGAGCCCTCCTACGAGCAGTACTTC. It translates to CASSTLQLAEPSYEQYF. V and J are TRBV7-9 and TRBJ2-7; the match to TRBD2 covers 8 bases. The CDR3 sequence is 17 residues long. CDR1 is SEHNR and CDR2 is FQNEAQ in the germline V gene (reference sequence). The junction had 12 bases not matched to a gene; V was cut back by 5 bases and J by 0 bases.

This clonotype has a handful of counts. The chain combines TRBV29-1 with TRBJ2-7, with 8 bases fitting TRBD2. The CDR3 runs to 16 residues. Germline values: CDR1 SQVTM, CDR2 ANQGSEA. V shed 3 bases, J shed 0 bases, and the junction held 10 bases outside the gene matches. The CDR3 region is CSVEESLAGSSYEQYF. CDR3 bases: TGCAGCGTTGAGGAATCCTTAGCGGGATCCTCCTACGAGCAGTACTTC.

The CDR3 region is CASSQPNEQFF. CDR3 nucleotide sequence: TGTGCCAGCAGCCAACCCAATGAGCAGTTCTTC. This sequence joins TRBV11-2 and TRBJ2-1; D unclear. Trimming removed 5 bases at V and 6 bases at J, with 5 bases between. Per germline, CDR1 SGHAT and CDR2 FQNNGV. CDR3 length equals 11 residues.

V usage is TRBV6-6 and J usage is TRBJ1-5; maybe TRBD1 (6 bases). The germline V and J ends were trimmed by 7 bases and 7 bases, with 17 bases remaining between them. This CDR3 is built from 14 residues. Germline CDR1 and CDR2: MNHNY and SVGAGI (reference sequence). The CDR3 protein is CASTGGTIRQPQHF. The CDR3 DNA reads TGTGCCAGCACGGGGGGGACAATTCGACAGCCCCAGCATTTT.

The J gene is TRBJ2-2, the V gene TRBV24-1; D might be TRBD1 or TRBD2, each matching 5 bases. The V gene's germline CDR1 is KGHDR and CDR2 SFDVKD. CDR3 size: 15 residues. V lost 1 base, J lost 4 bases, and 9 bases lay in between. The CDR3: CATSDFGAATGELFF. The DNA for the CDR3 is TGTGCCACCAGTGATTTCGGGGCCGCCACCGGGGAGCTGTTTTTT.

This clonotype appeared many times. V gene TRBV12-3 or TRBV12-4 combines with J gene TRBJ1-4; D remains unclear. V was clipped by 3 bases and J by 3 bases, with 5 bases between them. The CDR3 extends over 13 amino acids. CDR3 in amino acids: CASSFTANEKLFF. The CDR3 DNA follows: TGTGCCAGCAGTTTTACTGCTAATGAAAAACTGTTTTTT.

V usage is TRBV30 and J usage is TRBJ2-7, with no clear D. This CDR3 has 11 amino acids. V was pared by 2 bases and J by 6 bases, with 8 bases between. CDR1 and CDR2 from the germline V gene are GTSNPN and SVGIG (reference sequence). CDR3 in DNA: TGTGCCTGGAGTTTATCGGGCGAGCAGTACTTC. This sequence encodes CAWSLSGEQYF.

In its sample, this clonotype was seen many times. The chain recombines TRBV2 with TRBJ1-2; D unclear. The V gene's germline CDR1 is SNHLY and CDR2 FYNNEI. This CDR3 is built from 12 residues. The V end lost 7 bases, the J end lost 8 bases, and 14 bases lay between the germline ends. CDR3 sequence reads: CASNGEFGGYTF. CDR3 in DNA: TGTGCCAGCAACGGGGAGTTTGGAGGCTACACCTTC.

This clonotype showed up just a few times. The chain is built from TRBV27 and TRBJ2-5; 9 nucleotides match TRBD2. Trimming removed 4 bases from V and 3 bases from J; junction bases left unmatched: 6. Germline-derived CDR1 and CDR2 are MNHEY and SMNVEV (reference sequence). The CDR3 contains 15 residues. For the CDR3, the DNA is TGTGCCAGCAGTTGGGCTAGCGGGGAGAAAGAGACCCAGTACTTC. Its protein product is CASSWASGEKETQYF.

This clonotype was seen ten or more times. The genes are TRBV5-1 and TRBJ2-3; 9 nucleotides align to TRBD2. V dropped 0 bases and J dropped 5; count of bases not matched to a gene: 7. There are 16 residues in the CDR3. The germline V gene has CDR1 SGHRS and CDR2 YFSETQ. DNA of the CDR3: TGCGCCAGCAGCTTGGCAGTAGCGGGAGATAAAGATACGCAGTATTTT. It encodes CASSLAVAGDKDTQYF.